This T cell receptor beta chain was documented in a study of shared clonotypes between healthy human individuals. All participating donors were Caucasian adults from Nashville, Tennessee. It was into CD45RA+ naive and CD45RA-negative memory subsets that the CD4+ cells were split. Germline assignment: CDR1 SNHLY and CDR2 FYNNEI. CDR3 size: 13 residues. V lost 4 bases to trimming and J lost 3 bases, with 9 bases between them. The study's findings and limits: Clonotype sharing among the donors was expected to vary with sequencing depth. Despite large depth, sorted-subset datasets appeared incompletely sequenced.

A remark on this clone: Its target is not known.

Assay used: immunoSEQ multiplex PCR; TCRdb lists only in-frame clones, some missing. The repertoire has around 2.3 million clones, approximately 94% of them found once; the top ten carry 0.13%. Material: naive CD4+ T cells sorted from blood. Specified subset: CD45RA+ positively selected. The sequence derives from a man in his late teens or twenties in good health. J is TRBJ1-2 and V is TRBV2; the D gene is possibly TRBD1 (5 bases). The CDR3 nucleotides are TGTGCCAGCAGTGGGGGACCGCACTATGGCTACACCTTC. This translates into CASSGGPHYGYTF. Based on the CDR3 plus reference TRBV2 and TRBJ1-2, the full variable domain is EPEVTQTPSHQVTQMGQEVILRCVPISNHLYFYWYRQILGQKVEFLVSFYNNEISEKSEIFDDQFSVERPDGSNFTLKIRSTKLEDSAMYFCASSGGPHYGYTFGSGTRLTVV.